This T cell receptor (beta chain) was recovered during a study of blood T cells in healthy people across ages (dated by TCRdb to the mid-2010s). Looking at the study overall: In model experiments, template switching captured roughly one uniquely barcoded TCR beta cDNA molecule for every two T cells. The study measured age-related changes in TCR beta repertoire diversity using deep sequencing normalized with unique cDNA molecular identifiers. The donors were divided into four age groups: young (average about 16 years), middle-aged (approximately 39), aged (approximately 62) and long-lived (82). To avoid experimental bias, donors of different ages were distributed randomly across sequencing lanes. Two additional independent replicas of 1 million unique cDNA reads from the same blood draw were analyzed for two donors (one aged 18 to 30 and one aged 80 or older).

About this clonotype: The target of this receptor is not known. No base qualities exist here, and no much larger clone lies one base off it.

The CDR3 covers 14 residues, taking in both the cysteine and the phenylalanine. Just CDR3 DNA is preserved here, 42 bases in frame from base 1. V gives up 11 bases and J gives up 4 bases, and the segment between their germline ends measures 17 bases. In the germline V gene (reference sequence), CDR1 corresponds to SEHNR and CDR2 to FQNEAQ. The library was made by 5' RACE. Sequencing was carried out with an Illumina HiSeq 2500. A second about 7 to 11 cycle PCR used a sample-barcoded 5' primer and a J-beta primer mix. A unique molecular identifier was introduced onto each TCR beta cDNA molecule by a template-switch 5' adaptor carrying 12 random nucleotides. At least 3 million CDR3-containing paired-end reads were obtained from each sample. All of the RNA was converted into first-strand cDNA using the Mint cDNA synthesis kit, with a TRBC-specific oligonucleotide serving as the primer. After uracil-DNA glycosylase treatment, a first 18-cycle PCR used universal primers M1SS and BC2_uni_R on all cDNA. Per the source publication's procedure: Normalization of each sample was performed by random selection of 1 million high-quality reads, each carrying a distinct molecular identifier. Instead of being binned into consensus sequences, reads that shared molecular identifiers were thrown out. CDR3 identification, clonotype clustering and error correction used MiTCR with a Q25 quality threshold and the strictest error-elimination algorithm. A nonparametric unseen species model using Euler transformation provided a lower-bound estimate of total TCR beta diversity. The raw public data were reprocessed by TCRdb itself: fastp quality trimming at Q25, MiXCR clonotype calling, in-frame beta chains only. Every distinct CDR3 protein forms one entry, paired with its most common genes and DNA. V and J calls and clone size were set by TCRdb, not the authors. The sample has some 640,000 distinct CDR3 sequences on record, 25% to 35% of them singletons. Less than 20% of the sample goes to the ten largest clones.

Overall results and qualifications from the work: The long-lived group showed more naive CD4+ T cells, fewer expanded clones and increased TCR diversity than the aged group, suggesting age selection. The CMV infection status of donors was not known, potentially confounding age-related changes in expanded clonotypes. As age increased, observed TCR beta diversity per million T cells dropped in a roughly linear way, and a significant reduction was already evident by age 40. A strong correlation was found between observed TCR beta diversity and the percentage of naive T cells measured by flow cytometry. Estimates of total diversity based on one million sequenced T cells were regarded as lower bounds and as underestimates. Since profiling was done on bulk unsorted PBMCs, naive and antigen-experienced compartments could not be conclusively compared.

The approximately 41 donors, aged 6 to 90 years, were systemically healthy Caucasian individuals from Russia. About 9.1 milliliters of peripheral blood were collected from each donor into EDTA-treated Vacutainer tubes. PBMCs were isolated by Ficoll-Paque density-gradient centrifugation, with at least 6 million obtained per sample. Trizol reagent was used to extract total RNA from PBMCs, with at least 5.5 micrograms per sample. Naive CD45RAhigh/CD27high T cell percentages were measured by flow cytometry on a PBMC aliquot from every donor. This receptor was taken from an elderly woman in good health. Specimen: blood. Recombination connected TRBV7-9 to TRBJ2-2; the D segment could be TRBD1, given 7 matching bases. The CDR3 protein: CAVRQGGGTGELFF. The nucleotide sequence reads TGTGCCGTACGACAGGGAGGAGGCACCGGGGAGCTGTTTTTT.